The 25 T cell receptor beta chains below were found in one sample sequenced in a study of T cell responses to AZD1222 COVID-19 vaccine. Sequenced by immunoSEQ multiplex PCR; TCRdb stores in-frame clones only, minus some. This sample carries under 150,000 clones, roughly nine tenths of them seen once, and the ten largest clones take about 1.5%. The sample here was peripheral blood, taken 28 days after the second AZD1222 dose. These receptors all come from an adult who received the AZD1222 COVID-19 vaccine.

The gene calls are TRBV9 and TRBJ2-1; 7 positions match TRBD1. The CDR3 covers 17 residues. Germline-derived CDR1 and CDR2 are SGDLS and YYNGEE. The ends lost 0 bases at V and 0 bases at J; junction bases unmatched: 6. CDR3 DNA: TGTGCCAGCAGCGTAGAAGGGACAGTGAACTCCTACAATGAGCAGTTCTTC. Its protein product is CASSVEGTVNSYNEQFF.

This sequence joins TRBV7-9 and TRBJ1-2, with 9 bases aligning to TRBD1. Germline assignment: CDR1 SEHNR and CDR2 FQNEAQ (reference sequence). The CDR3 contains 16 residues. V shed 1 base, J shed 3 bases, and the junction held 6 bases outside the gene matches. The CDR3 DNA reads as TGTGCCAGCAGCTTAGGAGACGGGACAGGGTACTATGGCTACACCTTC. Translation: CASSLGDGTGYYGYTF.

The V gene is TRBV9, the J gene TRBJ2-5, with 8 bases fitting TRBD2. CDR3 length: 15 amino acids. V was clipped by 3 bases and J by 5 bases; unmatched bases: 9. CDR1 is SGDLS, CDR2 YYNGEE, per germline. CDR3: CASSENSGKSETQYF. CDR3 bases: TGTGCCAGCAGCGAGAATAGCGGGAAATCGGAGACCCAGTACTTC.

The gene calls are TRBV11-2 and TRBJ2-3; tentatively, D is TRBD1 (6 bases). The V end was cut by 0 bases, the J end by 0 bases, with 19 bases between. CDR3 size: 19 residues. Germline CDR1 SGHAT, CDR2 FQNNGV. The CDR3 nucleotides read TGTGCCAGCAGCTTAGAACCGGCCCGGGACACCAGCAGCACAGATACGCAGTATTTT. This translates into CASSLEPARDTSSTDTQYF.

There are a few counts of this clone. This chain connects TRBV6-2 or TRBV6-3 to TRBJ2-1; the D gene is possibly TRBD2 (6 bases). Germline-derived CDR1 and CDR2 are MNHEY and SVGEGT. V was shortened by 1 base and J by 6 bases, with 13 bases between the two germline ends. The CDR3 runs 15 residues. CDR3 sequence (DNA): TGTGCCAGCAGTTACTTCGAGGGACTGTTCAATGAGCAGTTCTTC. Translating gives CASSYFEGLFNEQFF.

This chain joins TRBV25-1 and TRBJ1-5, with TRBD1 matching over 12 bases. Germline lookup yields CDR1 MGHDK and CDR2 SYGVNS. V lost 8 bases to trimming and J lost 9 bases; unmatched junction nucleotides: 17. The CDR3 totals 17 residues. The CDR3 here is CASFGDRGQSAPGPQHF. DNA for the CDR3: TGTGCCAGCTTTGGGGACAGGGGGCAATCAGCCCCGGGGCCCCAGCATTTT. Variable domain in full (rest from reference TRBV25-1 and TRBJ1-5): EADIYQTPRYLVIGTGKKITLECSQTMGHDKMYWYQQDPGMELHLIHYSYGVNSTEKGDLSSESTVSRIRTEHFPLTLESARPSHTSQYLCASFGDRGQSAPGPQHFGDGTRLSIL.

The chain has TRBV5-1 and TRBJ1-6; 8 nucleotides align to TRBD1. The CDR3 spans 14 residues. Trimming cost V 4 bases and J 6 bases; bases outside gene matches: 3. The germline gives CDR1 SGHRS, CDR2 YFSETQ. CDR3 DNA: TGCGCCAGCAGCCGGACAGGGCTTAATTCACCCCTCCACTTT. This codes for CASSRTGLNSPLHF.

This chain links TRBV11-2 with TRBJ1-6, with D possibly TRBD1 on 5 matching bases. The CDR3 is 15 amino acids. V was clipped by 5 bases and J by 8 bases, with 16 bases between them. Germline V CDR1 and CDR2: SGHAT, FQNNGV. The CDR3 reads CASSNRQSGYSPLHF. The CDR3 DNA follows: TGTGCCAGCAGCAACCGACAGTCTGGCTATTCACCCCTCCACTTT.

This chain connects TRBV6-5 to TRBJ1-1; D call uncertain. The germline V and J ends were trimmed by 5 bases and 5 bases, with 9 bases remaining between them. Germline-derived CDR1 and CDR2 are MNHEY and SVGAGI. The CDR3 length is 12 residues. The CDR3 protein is CASSTVGTEAFF. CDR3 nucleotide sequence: TGTGCCAGCAGTACAGTGGGGACTGAAGCTTTCTTT.

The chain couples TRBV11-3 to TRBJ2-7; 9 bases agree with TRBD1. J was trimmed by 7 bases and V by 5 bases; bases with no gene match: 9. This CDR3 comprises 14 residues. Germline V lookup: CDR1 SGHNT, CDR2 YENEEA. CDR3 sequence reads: CASSPGQGRGEQYF. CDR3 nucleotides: TGTGCCAGCAGCCCCGGACAGGGGCGTGGGGAGCAGTACTTC.

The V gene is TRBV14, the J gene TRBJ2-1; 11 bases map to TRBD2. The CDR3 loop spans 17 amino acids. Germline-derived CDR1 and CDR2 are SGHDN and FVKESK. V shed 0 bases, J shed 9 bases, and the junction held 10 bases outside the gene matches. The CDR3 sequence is CASSQDMGLAVNGEQFF. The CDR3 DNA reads TGTGCCAGCAGCCAAGATATGGGACTAGCGGTGAATGGTGAGCAGTTCTTC. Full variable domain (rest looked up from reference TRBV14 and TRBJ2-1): EAGVTQFPSHSVIEKGQTVTLRCDPISGHDNLYWYRRVMGKEIKFLLHFVKESKQDESGMPNNRFLAERTGGTYSTLKVQPAELEDSGVYFCASSQDMGLAVNGEQFFGPGTRLTVL.

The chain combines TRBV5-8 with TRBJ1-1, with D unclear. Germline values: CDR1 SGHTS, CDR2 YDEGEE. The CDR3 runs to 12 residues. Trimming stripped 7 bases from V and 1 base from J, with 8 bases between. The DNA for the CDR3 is TGTGCCAGCCTTTGGGGGAACACTGAAGCTTTCTTT. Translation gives CASLWGNTEAFF.

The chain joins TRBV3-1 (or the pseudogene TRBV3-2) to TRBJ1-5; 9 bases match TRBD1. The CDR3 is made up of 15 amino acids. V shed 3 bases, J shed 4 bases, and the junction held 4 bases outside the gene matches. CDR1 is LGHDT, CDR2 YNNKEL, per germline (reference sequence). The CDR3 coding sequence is TGTGCCAGCAGCCAGGGGACAGGGCCTAATCAGCCCCAGCATTTT. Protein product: CASSQGTGPNQPQHF.

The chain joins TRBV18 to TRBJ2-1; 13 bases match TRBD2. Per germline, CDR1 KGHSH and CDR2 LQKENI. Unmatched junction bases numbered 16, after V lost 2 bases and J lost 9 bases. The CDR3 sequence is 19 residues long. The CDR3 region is CASSPTGTSGAAVTGEQFF. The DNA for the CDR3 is TGTGCCAGCTCACCAACCGGGACTAGCGGGGCCGCTGTGACGGGTGAGCAGTTCTTC.

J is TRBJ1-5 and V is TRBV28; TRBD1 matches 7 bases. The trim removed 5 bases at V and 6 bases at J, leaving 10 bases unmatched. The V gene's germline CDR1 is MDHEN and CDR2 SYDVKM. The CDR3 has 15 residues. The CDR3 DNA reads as TGTGCCAGCAGTCATGACAGGGACGGGGGTCAGCCCCAGCATTTT. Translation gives CASSHDRDGGQPQHF.

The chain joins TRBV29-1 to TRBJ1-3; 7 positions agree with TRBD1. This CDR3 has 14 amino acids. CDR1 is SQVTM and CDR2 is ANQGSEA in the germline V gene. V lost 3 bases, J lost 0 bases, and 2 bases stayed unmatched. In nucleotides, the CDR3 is TGCAGCGTTGATAGGACAGGCTCTGGAAACACCATATATTTT. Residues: CSVDRTGSGNTIYF.

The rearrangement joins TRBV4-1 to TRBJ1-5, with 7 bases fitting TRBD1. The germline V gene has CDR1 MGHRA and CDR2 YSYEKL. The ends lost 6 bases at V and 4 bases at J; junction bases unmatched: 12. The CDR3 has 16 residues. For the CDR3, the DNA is TGCGCCAGCAGACGCGAACCCGGGACAGCGAATCAGCCCCAGCATTTT. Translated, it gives CASRREPGTANQPQHF.

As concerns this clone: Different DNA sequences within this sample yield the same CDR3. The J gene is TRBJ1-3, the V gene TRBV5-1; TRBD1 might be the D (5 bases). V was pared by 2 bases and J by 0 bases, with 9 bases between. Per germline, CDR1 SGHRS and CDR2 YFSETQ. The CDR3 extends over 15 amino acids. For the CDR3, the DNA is TGCGCCAGCAGCTTAGACGGGGCCTCTGGAAACACCATATATTTT. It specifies CASSLDGASGNTIYF.

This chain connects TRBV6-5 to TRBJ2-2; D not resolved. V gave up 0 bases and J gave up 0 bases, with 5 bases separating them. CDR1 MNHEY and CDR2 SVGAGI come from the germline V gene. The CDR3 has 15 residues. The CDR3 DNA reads TGTGCCAGCAGTTACTCGACGGCGAACACCGGGGAGCTGTTTTTT. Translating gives CASSYSTANTGELFF.

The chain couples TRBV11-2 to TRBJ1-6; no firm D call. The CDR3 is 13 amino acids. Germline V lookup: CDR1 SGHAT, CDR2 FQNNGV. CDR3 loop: CAVAPGGNSPLHF. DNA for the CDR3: TGTGCTGTGGCGCCGGGCGGTAATTCACCCCTCCACTTT.

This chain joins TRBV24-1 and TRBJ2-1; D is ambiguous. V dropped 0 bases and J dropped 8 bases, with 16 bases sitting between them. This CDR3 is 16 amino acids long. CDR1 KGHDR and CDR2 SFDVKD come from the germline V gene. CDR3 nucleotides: TGTGCCACCAGTGATTTGCCATCGACGTTGGTCGATGAGCAGTTCTTC. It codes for CATSDLPSTLVDEQFF.

CDR3 in amino acids: CASNGHPPADTQYF. CDR3 nucleotide sequence: TGCGCCAGCAACGGCCACCCCCCGGCAGATACGCAGTATTTT. The chain employs TRBV10-2 and TRBJ2-3; D remains unclear. The CDR3 is 14 amino acids. The germline CDR1 and CDR2 sequences are WSHSY and SAAADI. The V end lost 7 bases, the J end lost 4 bases, and 15 bases lay between the germline ends.

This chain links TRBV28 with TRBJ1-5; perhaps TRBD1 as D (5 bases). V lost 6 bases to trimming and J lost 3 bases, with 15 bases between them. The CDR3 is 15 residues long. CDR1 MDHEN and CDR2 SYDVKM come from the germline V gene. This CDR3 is CASRTGGLHNQPQHF. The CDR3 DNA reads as TGTGCCAGCAGAACGGGGGGGTTACACAATCAGCCCCAGCATTTT.

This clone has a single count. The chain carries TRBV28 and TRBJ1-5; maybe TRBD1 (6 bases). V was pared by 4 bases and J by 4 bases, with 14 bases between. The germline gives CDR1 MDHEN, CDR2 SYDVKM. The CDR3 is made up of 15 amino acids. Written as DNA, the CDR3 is TGTGCCAGCAGTTCCCCGACAGGTATGAATCAGCCCCAGCATTTT. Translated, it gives CASSSPTGMNQPQHF.

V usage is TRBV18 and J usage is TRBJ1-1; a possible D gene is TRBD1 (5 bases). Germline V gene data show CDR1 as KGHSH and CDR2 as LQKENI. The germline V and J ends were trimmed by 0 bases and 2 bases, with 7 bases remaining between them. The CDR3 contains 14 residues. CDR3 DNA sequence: TGTGCCAGCTCACCACCTCAGGGAAACACTGAAGCTTTCTTT. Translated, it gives CASSPPQGNTEAFF.